Presented here are 25 T cell receptor beta chains from one specimen sequenced in a study of beta chain features in type 1 diabetes. Sequencing targeted expressed TCRB transcripts, as all isolated RNA had been reverse transcribed. This table comes from immunoSEQ multiplex PCR, and its TCRdb copy is limited to in-frame clones, with some not included. In the table there are some 500,000 clones, 11% of which are singletons. Material for sequencing was naive CD4+ T cells from blood. These receptors originate from a young woman in good health.

In its sample, this clone was seen a few times. The V gene is TRBV19, the J gene TRBJ1-1; a possible D gene is TRBD1 (5 bases). From germline, CDR1 is LNHDA and CDR2 SQIVND (reference sequence). The V end was cut by 7 bases, the J end by 4 bases, with 13 bases between. This CDR3 region has 13 residues. The CDR3 reads CASTPWGITEAFF. The DNA for the CDR3 is TGTGCCAGTACCCCATGGGGGATCACTGAAGCTTTCTTT. Drawing the rest from reference TRBV19 and TRBJ1-1, the complete variable domain is DGGITQSPKYLFRKEGQNVTLSCEQNLNHDAMYWYRQDPGQGLRLIYYSQIVNDFQKGDIAEGYSVSREKKESFPLTVTSAQKNPTAFYLCASTPWGITEAFFGQGTRLTVV.

The CDR3 DNA is TGTGCCAGCAGCCGGACAGGGAGATCTGGAAACACCATATATTTT. Translation gives CASSRTGRSGNTIYF. The chain links TRBV6-5 to TRBJ1-3; TRBD1 matches 8 bases. Germline V gene data show CDR1 as MNHEY and CDR2 as SVGAGI. The junction had 5 bases not matched to a gene; V was cut back by 6 bases and J by 1 base. CDR3 size: 15 residues.

This clone was found a few times. The chain links TRBV29-1 to TRBJ2-1; D remains unclear. V dropped 4 bases and J dropped 7 bases, with 5 bases sitting between them. Germline V gene data show CDR1 as SQVTM and CDR2 as ANQGSEA. The CDR3 extends over 10 amino acids. As DNA, the CDR3 is TGCAGCGTTGCTTGGAATGAGCAGTTCTTC. The encoded protein is CSVAWNEQFF.

This clone was counted between two and nine times. The genes are TRBV6-6 and TRBJ2-3; no clear D gene. This CDR3 is built from 10 residues. Per germline, CDR1 MNHNY and CDR2 SVGAGI (reference sequence). Trimming took off 4 bases at V and 6 bases at J, with 2 bases between the two ends. For the CDR3, the DNA is TGTGCCAGCAGTTCCGATACGCAGTATTTT. Translated, it gives CASSSDTQYF.

This clone has more than one count but fewer than ten. The chain recombines TRBV14 with TRBJ2-6; perhaps TRBD1 as D (5 bases). V was clipped by 6 bases and J by 2 bases, with 14 bases between them. Germline-derived CDR1 and CDR2 are SGHDN and FVKESK. The CDR3 totals 16 residues. CDR3 in amino acids: CASSLLRGPGANVLTF. CDR3 sequence (DNA): TGTGCCAGCAGTCTTCTTAGGGGTCCTGGGGCCAACGTCCTGACTTTC.

The J gene is TRBJ2-4, the V gene TRBV18, with TRBD1 matching over 7 bases. V shed 1 base, J shed 0 bases, and the junction held 0 bases outside the gene matches. Germline V gene lookup returns CDR1 KGHSH and CDR2 LQKENI. The CDR3 length is 15 residues. The CDR3 spells CASSPQGAAKNIQYF. CDR3 DNA sequence: TGTGCCAGCTCACCACAGGGGGCAGCCAAAAACATTCAGTACTTC.

This clone was counted once. The chain links TRBV27 to TRBJ2-7, with D tentatively TRBD1 (6 bases). CDR3 length: 15 amino acids. V was pared by 2 bases and J by 0 bases, with 11 bases between. Germline CDR1 MNHEY, CDR2 SMNVEV (reference sequence). The CDR3 region is CASSLRQGYSYEQYF. The CDR3 nucleotides read TGTGCCAGCAGTTTAAGGCAGGGGTACTCCTACGAGCAGTACTTC.

The rearrangement links TRBV6-5 to TRBJ1-1; no reliable D call. CDR1 and CDR2 from the germline V gene are MNHEY and SVGAGI. Trimming shortened V by 3 bases and J by 8 bases, and 13 bases separated the two germline ends. This CDR3 has 13 amino acids. The CDR3 region is CASSYHEWGEAFF. The DNA of the CDR3 is TGTGCCAGCAGTTATCATGAGTGGGGAGAAGCTTTCTTT.

This clone was seen only a few times. The rearrangement links TRBV10-3 to TRBJ1-2; weak D call: TRBD1 (6 bases). Germline values: CDR1 ENHRY, CDR2 SYGVKD. The CDR3 covers 17 residues. With 3 bases removed from V and 11 bases from J, the gap between germline ends came to 28 bases. CDR3 amino acids: CAISDQTNRERWLRYTF. The CDR3 coding sequence is TGTGCCATCAGTGACCAAACTAACAGGGAGCGATGGCTTCGGTACACCTTC.

This clone was seen only a few times. This chain uses TRBV2 with TRBJ1-5, with TRBD1 identical over 9 bases. CDR3 size: 14 residues. V lost 5 bases to trimming and J lost 5 bases; unmatched junction nucleotides: 4. Per germline, CDR1 SNHLY and CDR2 FYNNEI. The CDR3 coding sequence is TGTGCCAGCAGTTGGGACAGGGCGGATCAGCCCCAGCATTTT. This translates into CASSWDRADQPQHF.

This clone was recorded a few times. The V call is TRBV11-3, the J call TRBJ2-1; TRBD2 matches at 9 bases. Per the germline V gene, CDR1 is SGHNT and CDR2 is YENEEA. The CDR3 has 15 residues. With V trimmed by 3 bases and J by 5 bases, 5 bases remained unmatched. The DNA of the CDR3 is TGTGCCAGCAGCTTGGAGCTAGCGGGGAACAATGAGCAGTTCTTC. Encoded protein: CASSLELAGNNEQFF.

This chain joins TRBV4-2 and TRBJ2-3; D unresolved. In germline, CDR1 is LGHNA, CDR2 YNFKEQ. V lost 2 bases, J lost 6 bases, and 15 bases lay in between. This CDR3 is 15 amino acids long. CDR3 protein: CASSQRPGQADTQYF. As DNA, the CDR3 is TGTGCCAGCAGCCAAAGGCCGGGTCAGGCGGATACGCAGTATTTT.

This clone has only a few counts. The V gene is TRBV9, the J gene TRBJ2-2, with D maybe TRBD1 (5 bases). Trimming took 0 bases from V and 2 from J, leaving 11 bases between them. The length of the CDR3 is 16 residues. Germline-derived CDR1 and CDR2 are SGDLS and YYNGEE. The CDR3 nucleotides are TGTGCCAGCAGCGTAGAGGGCAGGGTAAACACCGGGGAGCTGTTTTTT. This translates into CASSVEGRVNTGELFF. The entire variable domain, with the rest obtained from reference TRBV9 and TRBJ2-2, is as follows: DSGVTQTPKHLITATGQRVTLRCSPRSGDLSVYWYQQSLDQGLQFLIQYYNGEERAKGNILERFSAQQFPDLHSELNLSSLELGDSALYFCASSVEGRVNTGELFFGEGSRLTVL.

This chain connects TRBV7-9 to TRBJ2-1; the D call may be TRBD1 or TRBD2 (5 bases each). Per the germline V gene, CDR1 is SEHNR and CDR2 is FQNEAQ (reference sequence). V gave up 6 bases and J gave up 8 bases, with 17 bases separating them. The CDR3 is made up of 14 amino acids. The CDR3 sequence is CASRAGTPRDEQFF. CDR3 DNA sequence: TGTGCCAGCAGGGCAGGGACCCCCCGGGATGAGCAGTTCTTC.

There are a few counts of this clone. The chain carries TRBV7-9 and TRBJ2-3, with 11 nucleotides matching TRBD1. Germline V gene lookup returns CDR1 SEHNR and CDR2 FQNEAQ (reference sequence). This CDR3 has 17 amino acids. After removal of 5 bases from V and 1 base from J, the junction contained 8 bases not matched to a gene. CDR3 loop: CASSPGTGGSGTDTQYF. The CDR3 nucleotides read TGTGCCAGCAGCCCCGGGACAGGGGGGAGCGGCACAGATACGCAGTATTTT.

This clone was found a few times. The gene calls are TRBV2 and TRBJ2-1; D not resolved. CDR3 length: 13 amino acids. Trimming removed 6 bases at V and 0 bases at J, with 6 bases between. The V gene's germline CDR1 is SNHLY and CDR2 FYNNEI. The CDR3 here is CASSPDSYNEQFF. In DNA, the CDR3 is TGTGCCAGCAGCCCAGACTCCTACAATGAGCAGTTCTTC.

The sample holds a few counts of this clone. CDR3 DNA: TGTGCCAGCAGCCAAGATATCTCGGGCCCTTTGGCAGATACGCAGTATTTT. It specifies CASSQDISGPLADTQYF. The chain uses TRBV4-2 and TRBJ2-3; D not certain. V lost 0 bases, J lost 4 bases, and 17 bases lay in between. Looked up from germline, CDR1 is LGHNA and CDR2 is YNFKEQ. The CDR3 extends over 17 amino acids.

J is TRBJ2-7 and V is TRBV4-1, with 8 positions matching TRBD1. Per the germline V gene, CDR1 is MGHRA and CDR2 is YSYEKL. V was pared by 3 bases and J by 3 bases, with 7 bases of the junction left unmatched. The CDR3 is made up of 15 amino acids. The CDR3, as DNA: TGCGCCAGCAGCCAGGGCTGGACAGGGCTCTACGAGCAGTACTTC. Translation: CASSQGWTGLYEQYF.

This clone has more than one count but fewer than ten. The chain is built from TRBV30 and TRBJ1-1, with 7 bases identical to TRBD1. The CDR3 has 14 amino acids. Germline loops: CDR1 GTSNPN, CDR2 SVGIG (reference sequence). J lost 3 bases, V lost 5 bases, and 9 bases had no gene match. For the CDR3, the DNA is TGTGCCTGGTCGAGACAGGGAAAGCACACTGAAGCTTTCTTT. This gives the protein CAWSRQGKHTEAFF.

CDR3 DNA sequence: TGTGCCACCTGGGGCACCGAGAGGACTGAAGCTTTCTTT. As protein: CATWGTERTEAFF. The rearrangement joins TRBV28 to TRBJ1-1, with TRBD1 as a possible D gene (5 bases). V gave up 10 bases and J gave up 5 bases, with 17 bases separating them. Per germline, CDR1 MDHEN and CDR2 SYDVKM. The CDR3 contains 13 residues.

This clone turned up a few times. This chain links TRBV7-3 with TRBJ2-7, with TRBD2 matching over 7 bases. The CDR3 sequence is 18 residues long. The germline CDR1 and CDR2 sequences are SGHTA and FQGTGA. V shed 2 bases, J shed 2 bases, and the junction held 15 bases outside the gene matches. The CDR3 DNA is TGTGCCAGCAGCTTATATCCCGGGATTGCGGGAGACACCTACGAGCAGTACTTC. This codes for CASSLYPGIAGDTYEQYF.

The chain couples TRBV30 to TRBJ1-2, with D unresolved. This CDR3 region has 14 residues. CDR1 and CDR2 from the germline V gene are GTSNPN and SVGIG (reference sequence). V was clipped by 0 bases and J by 6 bases, with 14 bases between them. The CDR3 spells CAWSVLQVGNGYTF. CDR3 nucleotide sequence: TGTGCCTGGAGTGTCCTGCAGGTTGGGAATGGCTACACCTTC.

The table lists this clone with a few counts. Other nucleotide sequences from this sample produce the same CDR3. The chain has TRBV19 and TRBJ2-7; D gene ambiguous. The germline V and J ends were trimmed by 3 bases and 4 bases, with 4 bases remaining between them. Germline V CDR1 and CDR2: LNHDA, SQIVND (reference sequence). The CDR3 has 11 residues. CDR3 sequence reads: CASSIGYEQYF. As DNA, the CDR3 is TGTGCCAGTAGTATTGGGTACGAGCAGTACTTC.

This clone was observed a few times. V is TRBV5-8 and J is TRBJ2-5; either TRBD1 or TRBD2 may supply D (5 bases each). The CDR3 length is 17 residues. From germline, CDR1 is SGHTS and CDR2 YDEGEE. Trimming cost V 2 bases and J 4 bases, with 21 bases left between them. The CDR3 bases are TGTGCCAGCAGCTTAGGGACGGTCTCATTAGGACGAGAGACCCAGTACTTC. Protein: CASSLGTVSLGRETQYF.

This clone was observed a handful of times. This sequence joins TRBV7-9 and TRBJ2-2; no definite D call. The germline gives CDR1 SEHNR, CDR2 FQNEAQ (reference sequence). Trimming shortened V by 5 bases and J by 6 bases, and 13 bases separated the two germline ends. The length of the CDR3 is 14 residues. The CDR3 sequence: CASSRKTPSGELFF. The CDR3 DNA sequence: TGTGCCAGCAGCAGAAAAACGCCTTCCGGGGAGCTGTTTTTT.